This T cell receptor beta chain stems from a study of cytomegalovirus exposure and HLA in healthy donors. On the study more broadly: Earlier results showed 117 million unique TCR beta sequences derived from around 170 million T cells.

The study's findings and limits: TCR beta chains numbering under 200 were designated cytomegalovirus-associated. In an earlier analysis, productive rearrangement rates for most beta V segments clustered near 87% or 30%.

Germline V CDR1 and CDR2: SGHRS, YFSETQ. The CDR3 is 13 residues long. Trimming shortened V by 5 bases and J by 6 bases, and 13 bases separated the two germline ends. Use of 60 Vbeta and 13 Jbeta primers characterized the PCR. Measured with immunoSEQ multiplex PCR; TCRdb has only the in-frame clones, and not every one. Found here are just over 150,000 clones, 80% to 90% of them singletons; the top ten hold 2% to 2.5%. A note on this clone: The antigen is unknown.

This TCR derives from a woman younger than 35 in good health and CMV-seronegative. The J gene is TRBJ2-3, the V gene TRBV5-1; tentatively, D is TRBD1 (5 bases). The sequencing sample was made of PBMCs. As DNA, the CDR3 is TGCGCCAGCAGAGCTGGGGCCGCCGATACGCAGTATTTT. This translates into CASRAGAADTQYF.